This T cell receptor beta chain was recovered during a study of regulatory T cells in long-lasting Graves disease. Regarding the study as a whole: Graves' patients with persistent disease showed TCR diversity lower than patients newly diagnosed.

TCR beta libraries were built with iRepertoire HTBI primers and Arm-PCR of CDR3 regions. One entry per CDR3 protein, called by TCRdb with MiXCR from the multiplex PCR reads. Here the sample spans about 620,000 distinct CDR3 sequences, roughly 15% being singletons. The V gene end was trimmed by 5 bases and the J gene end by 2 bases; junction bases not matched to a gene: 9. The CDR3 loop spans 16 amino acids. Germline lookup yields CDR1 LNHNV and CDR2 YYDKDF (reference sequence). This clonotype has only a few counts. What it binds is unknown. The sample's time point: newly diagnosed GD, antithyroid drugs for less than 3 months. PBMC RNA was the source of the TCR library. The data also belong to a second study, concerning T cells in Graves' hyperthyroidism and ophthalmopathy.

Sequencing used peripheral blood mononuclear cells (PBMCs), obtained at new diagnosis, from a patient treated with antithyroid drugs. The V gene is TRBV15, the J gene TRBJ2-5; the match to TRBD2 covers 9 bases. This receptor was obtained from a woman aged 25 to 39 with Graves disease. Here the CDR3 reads CATSGGSGSGQETQYF. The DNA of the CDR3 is TGTGCCACCAGCGGGGGTAGCGGGAGTGGACAAGAGACCCAGTACTTC. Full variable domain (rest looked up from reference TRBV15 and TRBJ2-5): DAMVIQNPRYQVTQFGKPVTLSCSQTLNHNVMYWYQQKSSQAPKLLFHYYDKDFNNEADTPDNFQSRRPNTSFCFLDIRSPGLGDTAMYLCATSGGSGSGQETQYFGPGTRLLVL.